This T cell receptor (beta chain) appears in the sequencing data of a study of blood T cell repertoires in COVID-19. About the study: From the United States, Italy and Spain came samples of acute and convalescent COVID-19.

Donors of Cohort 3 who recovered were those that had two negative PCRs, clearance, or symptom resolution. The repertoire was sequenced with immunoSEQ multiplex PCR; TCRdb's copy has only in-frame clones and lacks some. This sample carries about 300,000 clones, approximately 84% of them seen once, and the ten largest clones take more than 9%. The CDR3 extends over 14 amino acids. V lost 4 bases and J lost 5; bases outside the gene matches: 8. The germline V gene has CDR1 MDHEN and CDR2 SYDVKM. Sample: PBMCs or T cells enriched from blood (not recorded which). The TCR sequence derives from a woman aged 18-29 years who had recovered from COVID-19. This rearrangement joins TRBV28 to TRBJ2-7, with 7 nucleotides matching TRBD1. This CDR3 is CASSSRITGDEQYF. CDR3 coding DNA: TGTGCCAGCAGTTCCCGAATTACAGGGGACGAGCAGTACTTC.